This entry is about one T cell receptor (beta chain). Its specificity is unknown. The source of the sample is a study of OX40 agonist ivuxolimab in advanced cancers. Study-wide background: Across the patients, intravenous ivuxolimab was delivered every 2 weeks at 0.01 to 10 mg/kg. Patients were roughly 83% male with ages roughly 23 to 90, mean about 60. General study findings and limits: Antigen specificity remained undetermined for the expanded peripheral T cells.

The V gene's germline CDR1 is SNHLY and CDR2 FYNNEI. The CDR3 is 16 amino acids. V lost 4 bases and J 5 bases, leaving 20 bases between the germline ends. The data were produced by immunoSEQ multiplex PCR, yet TCRdb's version contains in-frame clones alone and is incomplete. The data contain about 68,000 clones, roughly 88% of them singletons. This clonotype was obtained from an adult with an advanced solid tumor such as melanoma, head and neck, liver or kidney cancer. Source: CD4+ or CD8+ T cells sorted from blood, taken in a trial of the OX40 agonist ivuxolimab. The genes are TRBV2 and TRBJ2-5; D assignment may be TRBD1 or TRBD2 (6 bases each). CDR3 protein: CASSGRGGGLGETQYF. Here the CDR3 DNA reads TGTGCCAGCAGTGGCCGCGGTGGGGGGCTTGGCGAGACCCAGTACTTC.